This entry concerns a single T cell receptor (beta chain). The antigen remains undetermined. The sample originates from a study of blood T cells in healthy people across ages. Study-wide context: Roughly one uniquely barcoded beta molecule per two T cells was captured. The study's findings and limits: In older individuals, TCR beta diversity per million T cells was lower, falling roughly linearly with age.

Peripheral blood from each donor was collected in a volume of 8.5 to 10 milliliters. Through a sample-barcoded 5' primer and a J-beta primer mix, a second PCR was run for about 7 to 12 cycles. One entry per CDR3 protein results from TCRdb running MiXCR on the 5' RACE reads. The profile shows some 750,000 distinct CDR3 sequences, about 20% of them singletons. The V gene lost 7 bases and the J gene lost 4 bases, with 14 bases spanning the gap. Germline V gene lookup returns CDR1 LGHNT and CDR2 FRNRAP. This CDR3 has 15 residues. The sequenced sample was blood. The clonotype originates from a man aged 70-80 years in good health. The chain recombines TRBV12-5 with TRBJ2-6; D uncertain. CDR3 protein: CASALSPVGANVLTF. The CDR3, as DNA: TGTGCTAGTGCCCTTTCCCCTGTGGGGGCCAACGTCCTGACTTTC. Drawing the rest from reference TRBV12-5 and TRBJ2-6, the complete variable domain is DARVTQTPRHKVTEMGQEVTMRCQPILGHNTVFWYRQTMMQGLELLAYFRNRAPLDDSGMPKDRFSAEMPDATLATLKIQPSEPRDSAVYFCASALSPVGANVLTFGAGSRLTVL.